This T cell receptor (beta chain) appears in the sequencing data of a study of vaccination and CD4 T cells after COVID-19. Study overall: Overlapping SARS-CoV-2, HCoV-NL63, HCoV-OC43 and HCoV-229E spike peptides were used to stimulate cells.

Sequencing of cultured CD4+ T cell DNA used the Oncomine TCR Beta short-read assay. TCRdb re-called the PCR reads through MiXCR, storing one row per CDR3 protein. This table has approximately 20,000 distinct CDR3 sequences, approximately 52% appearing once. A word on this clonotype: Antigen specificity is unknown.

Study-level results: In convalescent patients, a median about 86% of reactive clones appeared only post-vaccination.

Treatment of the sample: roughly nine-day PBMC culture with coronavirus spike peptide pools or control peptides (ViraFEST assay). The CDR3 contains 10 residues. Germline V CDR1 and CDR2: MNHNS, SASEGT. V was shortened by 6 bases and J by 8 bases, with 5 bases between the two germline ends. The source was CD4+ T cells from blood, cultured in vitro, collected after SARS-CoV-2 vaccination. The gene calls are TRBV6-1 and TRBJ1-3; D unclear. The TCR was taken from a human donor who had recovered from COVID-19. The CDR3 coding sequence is TGTGCCAGCAGCTATGACACCATATATTTT. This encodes CASSYDTIYF.